A single sample gave rise to the 31 T cell receptor beta chains below, sequenced in a study of radiation and T cells in renal cell carcinoma. Time point reported: blood 4 weeks post-SBRT, at nephrectomy. Treatment reported: 15 Gy SBRT to primary tumor, nephrectomy 4 weeks later. Only in-frame clones appear in the TCRdb table, and some are missing; sequencing was by immunoSEQ multiplex PCR. The sample records about 83,000 clones, less than 85% being singletons. Sample: blood, taken from a patient whose treatment included radiotherapy and nephrectomy. These receptors came from a woman aged 55-69 years with renal cell carcinoma.

The chain joins TRBV4-3 to TRBJ2-3; D unclear. V was cut by 0 bases and J by 2 bases, with 15 bases left in between. CDR1 is LGHNA and CDR2 is YSLEER in the germline V gene. The CDR3 runs 17 residues. The CDR3 loop is CASSQDLEDFSTDTQYF. Here the CDR3 DNA reads TGCGCCAGCAGCCAAGATCTAGAAGACTTTTCCACAGATACGCAGTATTTT.

The genes are TRBV9 and TRBJ2-1; 12 bases fit TRBD2. This CDR3 has 17 residues. The germline CDR1 and CDR2 sequences are SGDLS and YYNGEE. V lost 4 bases, J lost 0 bases, and 5 bases stayed unmatched. CDR3 sequence reads: CASSSLAGGSSYNEQFF. The CDR3 bases are TGTGCCAGCAGCTCGCTAGCGGGAGGGAGCTCCTACAATGAGCAGTTCTTC.

This clone was detected once. Here the CDR3 reads CASSWTGFNSPLHF. DNA for the CDR3: TGTGCCAGCAGCTGGACAGGGTTTAATTCACCCCTCCACTTT. This chain joins TRBV6-5 and TRBJ1-6; 8 nucleotides match TRBD1. Germline trimming cut 6 bases from V and 6 bases from J; bases unmatched to any gene: 4. The CDR3 spans 14 residues. Per germline, CDR1 MNHEY and CDR2 SVGAGI.

V and J are TRBV4-1 and TRBJ1-2; D unclear. CDR3 length equals 13 residues. Germline CDR1 is MGHRA and CDR2 is YSYEKL. The V end lost 0 bases, the J end lost 9 bases, and 11 bases lay between the germline ends. CDR3 in amino acids: CASSQDGGSSYTF. CDR3 DNA sequence: TGCGCCAGCAGCCAAGACGGCGGCAGCAGCTACACCTTC.

The chain links TRBV6-5 to TRBJ1-1; D is uncertain. Germline loops: CDR1 MNHEY, CDR2 SVGAGI. Trimming took off 2 bases at V and 1 base at J, with 5 bases between the two ends. The CDR3 runs to 13 residues. Here the CDR3 DNA reads TGTGCCAGCAGTTACACGGGGAACACTGAAGCTTTCTTT. It translates to CASSYTGNTEAFF.

J is TRBJ1-5 and V is TRBV5-8; D gene unclear. V lost 0 bases and J lost 2, with 12 bases in between. Per the germline V gene, CDR1 is SGHTS and CDR2 is YDEGEE. The CDR3 has 16 residues. The CDR3 coding sequence is TGTGCCAGCAGCTTGGGTTACCTACGAGGCAATCAGCCCCAGCATTTT. This encodes CASSLGYLRGNQPQHF.

The V and J genes are TRBV6-5 and TRBJ2-7; D might be TRBD1 (6 bases). The V and J ends lost 5 bases and 6 bases respectively, with 17 bases between them. This CDR3 comprises 14 residues. The germline V gene has CDR1 MNHEY and CDR2 SVGAGI. The CDR3 region is CASSPTDSSGEQYF. CDR3 bases: TGTGCCAGCAGTCCGACGGACAGTTCTGGCGAGCAGTACTTC.

The rearrangement joins TRBV7-3 to TRBJ1-3; the D gene is possibly TRBD1 (5 bases). This CDR3 is built from 15 residues. Germline V CDR1 and CDR2: SGHTA, FQGTGA. Trimming took 3 bases from V and 0 from J, leaving 9 bases between them. The CDR3 nucleotides are TGTGCCAGCAGCTTGGGGGGGACCTCTGGAAACACCATATATTTT. This codes for CASSLGGTSGNTIYF.

The chain uses TRBV28 and TRBJ1-1; perhaps TRBD1 as D (6 bases). This CDR3 region has 14 residues. V lost 6 bases, J lost 7 bases, and 18 bases lay in between. Germline V gives CDR1 MDHEN, CDR2 SYDVKM. CDR3 nucleotide sequence: TGTGCCAGCAGCTTCCTTTCCACAGGGAGTGAAGCTTTCTTT. It codes for CASSFLSTGSEAFF.

The sample holds one count of this clone. The J gene is TRBJ2-7, the V gene TRBV27; no clear D. The germline V gene encodes CDR1 MNHEY and CDR2 SMNVEV (reference sequence). The V and J ends lost 2 bases and 1 base respectively, with 6 bases between them. The CDR3 extends over 13 amino acids. CDR3 DNA sequence: TGTGCCAGCAGTTTAAGTGATTCCTACGAGCAGTACTTC. This sequence encodes CASSLSDSYEQYF.

This chain connects TRBV9 to TRBJ1-1; 10 bases map to TRBD1. The V gene's germline CDR1 is SGDLS and CDR2 YYNGEE. Trimming took 6 bases from V and 0 from J; bases not matched to a gene: 17. The CDR3 spans 19 residues. This CDR3 reads CASNTPKGTGEGMNTEAFF. In nucleotides, the CDR3 is TGTGCCAGCAACACTCCTAAGGGGACAGGGGAGGGGATGAACACTGAAGCTTTCTTT.

The count of this clone is one. CDR3 sequence: CASSFGGVSYEQYF. The DNA of the CDR3 is TGCGCCAGCAGCTTCGGGGGGGTCTCCTACGAGCAGTACTTC. The chain links TRBV5-1 to TRBJ2-7, with 8 bases lining up with TRBD2. Germline CDR1 is SGHRS and CDR2 is YFSETQ. The CDR3 is 14 residues long. Trimming at V came to 2 bases and at J to 0 bases, leaving 1 base not matched to a gene.

V usage is TRBV25-1 and J usage is TRBJ2-2; 12 nucleotides align to TRBD2. The germline V gene encodes CDR1 MGHDK and CDR2 SYGVNS. J gave up 4 bases and V 1 base, and 4 bases lay outside the gene matches. The length of the CDR3 is 17 residues. The CDR3 loop is CASSELASGGATGELFF. For the CDR3, the DNA is TGTGCCAGCAGTGAATTGGCTAGCGGGGGGGCCACCGGGGAGCTGTTTTTT. Combining the CDR3 with reference TRBV25-1 and TRBJ2-2 gives the whole variable domain EADIYQTPRYLVIGTGKKITLECSQTMGHDKMYWYQQDPGMELHLIHYSYGVNSTEKGDLSSESTVSRIRTEHFPLTLESARPSHTSQYLCASSELASGGATGELFFGEGSRLTVL.

The chain is built from TRBV28 and TRBJ2-3; D not certain. Germline CDR1 is MDHEN and CDR2 is SYDVKM. The CDR3 loop spans 11 amino acids. V shed 3 bases and J shed 4 bases, with 2 bases lying between them. As DNA, the CDR3 is TGTGCCAGCAGTTTTGCAGATACGCAGTATTTT. Amino acids: CASSFADTQYF.

This clone has only one observation. CDR3 in DNA: TGTGCCAGCAGACCCGGACTAGCGGGAACCTACGAGCAGTACTTC. Residues: CASRPGLAGTYEQYF. The chain uses TRBV7-2 and TRBJ2-7; 12 bases map to TRBD2. V shed 6 bases, J shed 2 bases, and the junction held 5 bases outside the gene matches. CDR1 SGHTA and CDR2 FQGNSA come from the germline V gene. This CDR3 region has 15 residues.

V usage is TRBV5-5 and J usage is TRBJ2-2; TRBD1 might be the D (6 bases). With 2 bases removed from V and 1 base from J, the gap between germline ends came to 12 bases. The CDR3 is 16 amino acids. Germline CDR1 reads SGHKS; CDR2 reads YYEKEE (reference sequence). The CDR3 spells CASSFWAGVNTGELFF. The CDR3 region has the DNA TGTGCCAGCAGCTTTTGGGCAGGGGTGAACACCGGGGAGCTGTTTTTT.

The chain combines TRBV28 with TRBJ2-2; possibly TRBD1 for D (6 bases). Germline V gene data show CDR1 as MDHEN and CDR2 as SYDVKM. The CDR3 is 16 amino acids. V was clipped by 3 bases and J by 5 bases, with 16 bases between them. The CDR3 spells CASSLGDTPATGELFF. The CDR3 DNA reads TGTGCCAGCAGTTTGGGGGACACCCCTGCGACCGGGGAGCTGTTTTTT.

The chain joins TRBV6-5 to TRBJ2-3; TRBD1 matches 9 bases. The germline gives CDR1 MNHEY, CDR2 SVGAGI. CDR3 size: 14 residues. Trimming took 5 bases from V and 3 from J; bases not matched to a gene: 3. The CDR3 nucleotides read TGTGCCAGCAGTCCGACAGGGGGTACAGATACGCAGTATTTT. Its translation is CASSPTGGTDTQYF.

The gene calls are TRBV11-2 and TRBJ2-1; D gene uncertain. V was trimmed by 4 bases and J by 0 bases, leaving 13 bases between them. The CDR3 has 16 amino acids. CDR1 and CDR2 from the germline V gene are SGHAT and FQNNGV. CDR3 sequence: CASSSTPTSSYNEQFF. CDR3 coding DNA: TGTGCCAGCAGCTCTACCCCAACGAGCTCCTACAATGAGCAGTTCTTC.

The V call is TRBV9, the J call TRBJ1-2, with a tentative D call TRBD1 (6 bases). CDR1 SGDLS and CDR2 YYNGEE come from the germline V gene. The CDR3 is made up of 15 amino acids. Trimming shortened V by 0 bases and J by 4 bases, and 13 bases separated the two germline ends. The CDR3 is CASSVEVGGLYGYTF. CDR3 in DNA: TGTGCCAGCAGCGTAGAGGTAGGGGGGCTCTATGGCTACACCTTC. Using reference TRBV9 and TRBJ1-2 for the parts outside the CDR3, the full variable domain is DSGVTQTPKHLITATGQRVTLRCSPRSGDLSVYWYQQSLDQGLQFLIQYYNGEERAKGNILERFSAQQFPDLHSELNLSSLELGDSALYFCASSVEVGGLYGYTFGSGTRLTVV.

V usage is TRBV7-2 and J usage is TRBJ1-3; D gene unclear. Germline loops: CDR1 SGHTA, CDR2 FQGNSA. V lost 1 base and J 4 bases, leaving 8 bases between the germline ends. This CDR3 spans 14 amino acids. CDR3 sequence reads: CASSLGARGNTIYF. The DNA for the CDR3 is TGTGCCAGCAGCTTAGGGGCTCGGGGAAACACCATATATTTT. The full variable domain, completed using reference TRBV7-2 and TRBJ1-3, is GAGVSQSPSNKVTEKGKDVELRCDPISGHTALYWYRQSLGQGLEFLIYFQGNSAPDKSGLPSDRFSAERTGGSVSTLTIQRTQQEDSAVYLCASSLGARGNTIYFGEGSWLTVV.

In this sample, this clone turned up once. This sequence joins TRBV27 and TRBJ1-5; 8 bases are shared with TRBD1. Germline V gene sequence: CDR1 MNHEY, CDR2 SMNVEV (reference sequence). Trimming at V came to 1 base and at J to 5 bases, leaving 10 bases not matched to a gene. The CDR3 covers 17 residues. CDR3 DNA: TGTGCCAGCAGTTTATTCCGTGGACAGGGCTCCGATCAGCCCCAGCATTTT. Protein: CASSLFRGQGSDQPQHF.

This sequence joins TRBV5-6 and TRBJ2-7; 7 bases are a match to TRBD2. The germline gives CDR1 SGHDT, CDR2 YYEEEE. The CDR3 has 15 residues. With 2 bases clipped from V and 2 bases from J, the junction kept 7 bases outside the gene matches. CDR3 DNA: TGTGCCAGCAGCTTCTCCGACCGGGGGGCCTACGAGCAGTACTTC. Its protein product is CASSFSDRGAYEQYF.

The chain joins TRBV30 to TRBJ1-5; D is possibly TRBD1 (5 bases). V lost 0 bases to trimming and J lost 8 bases, with 14 bases between them. CDR3 size: 14 residues. Germline CDR1 and CDR2: GTSNPN and SVGIG (reference sequence). For the CDR3, the DNA is TGTGCCTGGAGTGTCCCCCCCCAGGGAAAGCCCCAGCATTTT. Translating gives CAWSVPPQGKPQHF.

V gene TRBV6-4 combines with J gene TRBJ1-6; unclear D gene. The V gene's germline CDR1 is MRHNA and CDR2 SNTAGT. CDR3 length: 16 residues. The ends were cut back, 3 bases at V and 6 bases at J, with 15 bases in the middle. CDR3 bases: TGTGCCAGCAGTGAACGGGCACCGGGGTCTAATTCACCCCTCCACTTT. Translated, it gives CASSERAPGSNSPLHF.

The chain is built from TRBV5-1 and TRBJ2-5; D is ambiguous. CDR3 size: 11 residues. The V end was cut by 5 bases, the J end by 0 bases, with 2 bases between. The germline V gene encodes CDR1 SGHRS and CDR2 YFSETQ. CDR3 residues: CASRDQETQYF. For the CDR3, the DNA is TGCGCCAGCAGGGACCAAGAGACCCAGTACTTC.

The chain links TRBV15 to TRBJ1-4, with a tentative D call TRBD1 (6 bases). The CDR3 is made up of 13 amino acids. V lost 8 bases and J lost 4, with 11 bases in between. In germline, CDR1 is LNHNV, CDR2 YYDKDF (reference sequence). CDR3 sequence: CATSDRRNEKLFF. As DNA, the CDR3 is TGTGCCACCTCCGACAGGCGTAATGAAAAACTGTTTTTT.

This chain connects TRBV14 to TRBJ1-2; the D gene is possibly TRBD1 (6 bases). The germline gives CDR1 SGHDN, CDR2 FVKESK. Trimming removed 2 bases from V and 4 bases from J, with 11 bases in between. This CDR3 has 14 residues. The CDR3: CASSQLTGPYGYTF. The CDR3, as DNA: TGTGCCAGCAGCCAATTAACAGGGCCCTATGGCTACACCTTC.

This chain uses TRBV23-1 with TRBJ1-4, with 9 bases matching TRBD1. TRBV23-1 is recorded as an ORF, its role being uncertain. The CDR3 totals 16 residues. The V gene end was trimmed by 2 bases and the J gene end by 2 bases; junction bases not matched to a gene: 3. The CDR3 sequence: CASSQITGGTNEKLFF. In DNA form, the CDR3 reads TGCGCCAGCAGTCAAATCACAGGGGGCACTAATGAAAAACTGTTTTTT.

The V gene is TRBV7-2, the J gene TRBJ2-7; tentatively, D is TRBD1 (6 bases). This CDR3 is 19 amino acids long. CDR1 and CDR2 from the germline V gene are SGHTA and FQGNSA. Trimming pared 1 base from V and 0 bases from J, leaving 22 bases between. The CDR3 region is CASSLGRARWDTYSYEQYF. The CDR3 DNA is TGTGCCAGCAGCTTAGGTCGAGCTCGTTGGGACACCTACTCCTACGAGCAGTACTTC.

The chain uses TRBV5-4 and TRBJ2-7, with 8 bases aligning to TRBD1. The length of the CDR3 is 14 residues. V lost 2 bases to trimming and J lost 7 bases; unmatched junction nucleotides: 8. Germline CDR1 is SGHNT and CDR2 is YYREEE (reference sequence). CDR3 in amino acids: CASSFDRGVGEQYF. The CDR3 region has the DNA TGTGCCAGCAGCTTTGACAGGGGTGTGGGAGAGCAGTACTTC. The full variable domain, its missing parts supplied by reference TRBV5-4 and TRBJ2-7, is ETGVTQSPTHLIKTRGQQVTLRCSSQSGHNTVSWYQQALGQGPQFIFQYYREEENGRGNFPPRFSGLQFPNYSSELNVNALELDDSALYLCASSFDRGVGEQYFGPGTRLTVT.